This T cell receptor beta chain is drawn from a study of blood T cells in healthy people across ages. The germline gives CDR1 SSHAT, CDR2 FNYEAQ (reference sequence). This CDR3 has 15 amino acids. Then a second PCR, running about 7 to 11 cycles, was carried out with a sample-barcoded 5' primer and a J-beta primer mix. TCRdb independently ran MiXCR on the 5' RACE reads; one entry per CDR3 protein. Of about 900,000 distinct CDR3 sequences in the sample, around 48% were seen once. In its sample, this clonotype was seen many times. At one end the junction does not follow the germline gene, possibly because of a read error. Those donating, healthy Caucasian individuals from Russia, were aged roughly 6 to 100. It was ten milliliters of peripheral blood that were drawn from each donor. Extraction of total RNA produced a minimum of 6 micrograms from each sample.

The V call is TRBV7-7, the J call TRBJ2-5, with D possibly being TRBD2 (5 bases). The receptor was derived from a man younger than 45 in good health. Sequencing was carried out using blood. CDR3 protein: CASSLGRTSQETQYF. CDR3 DNA sequence: TGTGCTAGCAGCTTAGGACGGACTTCACAAGAGACCCAGTACTTC.